This T cell receptor (beta chain) was documented in a study of T-cell memory formation after mild COVID-19. General study results and limits: Clones that got smaller from day 15 to 85 had even CD4/CD8, while clones growing later tipped toward CD4+. Some SARS-CoV-2-responding clones were already detected in memory before infection.

MiXCR, run by TCRdb on the 5' RACE reads, gives a single entry per CDR3 protein. In the table there are almost 550,000 distinct CDR3 sequences, 20% of which are singletons. Germline CDR1 and CDR2: PRHDT and FYEKMQ (reference sequence). The CDR3 runs to 14 residues. V lost 3 bases to trimming and J lost 5 bases; unmatched junction nucleotides: 6. This clonotype turned up a few times. Its antigen is as yet unknown. Input material: PBMCs or a T cell subset sorted from them (not recorded which). This TCR derives from an adult woman who had mild COVID-19 (a few samples of this study predate the infection). Cell type and time point are not known. The V gene is TRBV13, the J gene TRBJ2-7; 8 bases line up with TRBD2. The CDR3 bases are TGTGCCAGCAGCTTCCTCGGGGGGGAGCACGAGCAGTACTTC. Translated: CASSFLGGEHEQYF.